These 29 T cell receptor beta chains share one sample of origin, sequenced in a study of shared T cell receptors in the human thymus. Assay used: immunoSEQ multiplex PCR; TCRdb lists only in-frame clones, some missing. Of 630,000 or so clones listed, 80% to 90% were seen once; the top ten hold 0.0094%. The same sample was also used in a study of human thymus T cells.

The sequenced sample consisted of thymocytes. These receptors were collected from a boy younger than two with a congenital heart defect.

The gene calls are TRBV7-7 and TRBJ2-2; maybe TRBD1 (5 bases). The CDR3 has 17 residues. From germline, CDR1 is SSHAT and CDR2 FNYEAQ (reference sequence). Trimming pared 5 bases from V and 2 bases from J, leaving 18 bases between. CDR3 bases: TGTGCCAGCAGCCATGGGGCCTGGAGTGGAAACACCGGGGAGCTGTTTTTT. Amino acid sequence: CASSHGAWSGNTGELFF.

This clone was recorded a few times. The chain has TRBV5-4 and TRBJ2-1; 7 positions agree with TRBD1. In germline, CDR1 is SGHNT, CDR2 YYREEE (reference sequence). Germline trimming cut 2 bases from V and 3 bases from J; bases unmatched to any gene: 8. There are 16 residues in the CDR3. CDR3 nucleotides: TGTGCCAGCAGCTTCAAGGCACAGGGGATCTACAATGAGCAGTTCTTC. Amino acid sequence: CASSFKAQGIYNEQFF.

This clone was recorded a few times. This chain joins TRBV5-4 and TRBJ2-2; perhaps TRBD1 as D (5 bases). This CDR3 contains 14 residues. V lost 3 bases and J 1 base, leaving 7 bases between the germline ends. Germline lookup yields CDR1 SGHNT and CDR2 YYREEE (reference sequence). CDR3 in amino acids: CASSSTENTGELFF. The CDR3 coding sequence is TGTGCCAGCAGCTCGACAGAGAACACCGGGGAGCTGTTTTTT.

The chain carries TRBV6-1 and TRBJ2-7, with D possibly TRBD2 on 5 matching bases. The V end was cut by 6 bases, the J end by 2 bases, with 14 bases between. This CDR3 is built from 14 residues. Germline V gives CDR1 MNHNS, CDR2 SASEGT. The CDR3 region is CASRRAPSTYEQYF. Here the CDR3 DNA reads TGTGCCAGCAGGAGGGCTCCTAGCACCTACGAGCAGTACTTC.

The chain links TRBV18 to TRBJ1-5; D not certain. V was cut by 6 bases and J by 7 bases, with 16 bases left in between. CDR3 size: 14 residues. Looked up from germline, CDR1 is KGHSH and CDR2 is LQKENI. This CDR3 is CASSSRVGEQPQHF. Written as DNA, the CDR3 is TGTGCCAGCTCGTCCCGAGTAGGAGAACAGCCCCAGCATTTT.

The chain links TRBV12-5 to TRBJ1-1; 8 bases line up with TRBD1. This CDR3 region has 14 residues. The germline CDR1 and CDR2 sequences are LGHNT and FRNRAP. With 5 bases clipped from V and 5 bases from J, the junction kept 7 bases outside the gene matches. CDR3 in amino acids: CASGQGQGGTEAFF. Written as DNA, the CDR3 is TGTGCTAGTGGTCAAGGACAGGGTGGAACTGAAGCTTTCTTT.

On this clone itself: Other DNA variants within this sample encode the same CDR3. CDR3: CASSDRDSSYEQYF. The CDR3 DNA sequence: TGTGCCAGCAGTGACAGGGACAGCTCCTACGAGCAGTACTTC. The chain uses TRBV25-1 and TRBJ2-7, with 7 bases aligning to TRBD1. The CDR3 extends over 14 amino acids. The junction had 2 bases not matched to a gene; V was cut back by 3 bases and J by 0 bases. Germline lookup yields CDR1 MGHDK and CDR2 SYGVNS.

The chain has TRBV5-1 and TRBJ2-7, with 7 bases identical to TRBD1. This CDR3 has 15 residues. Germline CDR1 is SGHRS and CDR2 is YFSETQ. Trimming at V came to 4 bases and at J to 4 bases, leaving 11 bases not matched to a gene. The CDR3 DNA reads TGCGCCAGCAGCGGGGAACAGGGGCAAGCATACGAGCAGTACTTC. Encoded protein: CASSGEQGQAYEQYF.

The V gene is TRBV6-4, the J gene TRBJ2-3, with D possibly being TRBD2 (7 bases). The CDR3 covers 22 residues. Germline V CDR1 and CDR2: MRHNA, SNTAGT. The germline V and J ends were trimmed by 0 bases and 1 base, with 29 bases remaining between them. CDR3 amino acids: CASSDSSLLIRGRACGTDTQYF. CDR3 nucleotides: TGTGCCAGCAGTGACTCCTCGTTATTGATAAGGGGGAGGGCCTGCGGCACAGATACGCAGTATTTT.

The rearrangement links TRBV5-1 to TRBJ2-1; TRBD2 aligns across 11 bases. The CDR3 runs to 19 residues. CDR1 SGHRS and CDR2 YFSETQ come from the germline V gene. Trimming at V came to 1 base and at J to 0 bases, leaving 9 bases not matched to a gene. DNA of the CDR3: TGCGCCAGCAGCTTGAAGCCTAGCGGGGGGCCCAGCTCCTACAATGAGCAGTTCTTC. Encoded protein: CASSLKPSGGPSSYNEQFF.

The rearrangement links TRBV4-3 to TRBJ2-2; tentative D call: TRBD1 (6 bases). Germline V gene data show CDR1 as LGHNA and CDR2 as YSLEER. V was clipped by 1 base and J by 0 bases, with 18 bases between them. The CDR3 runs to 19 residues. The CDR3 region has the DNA TGCGCCAGCAGCCAAGCCCAAGCTCAGGACAGCCCGAACACCGGGGAGCTGTTTTTT. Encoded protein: CASSQAQAQDSPNTGELFF.

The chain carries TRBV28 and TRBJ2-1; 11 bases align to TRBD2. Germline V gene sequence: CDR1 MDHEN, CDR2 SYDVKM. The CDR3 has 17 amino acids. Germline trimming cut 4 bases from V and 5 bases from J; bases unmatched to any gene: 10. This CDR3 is CASSSPGTSGGDNEQFF. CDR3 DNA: TGTGCCAGCAGTTCCCCAGGCACTAGCGGGGGTGACAATGAGCAGTTCTTC.

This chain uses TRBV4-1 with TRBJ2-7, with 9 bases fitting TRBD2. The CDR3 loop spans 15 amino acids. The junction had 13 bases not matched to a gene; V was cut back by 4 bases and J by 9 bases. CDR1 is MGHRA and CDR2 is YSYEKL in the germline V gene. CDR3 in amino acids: CASSLAPVAGDGQYF. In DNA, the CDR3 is TGCGCCAGCAGCCTAGCTCCGGTAGCGGGAGACGGGCAGTACTTC.

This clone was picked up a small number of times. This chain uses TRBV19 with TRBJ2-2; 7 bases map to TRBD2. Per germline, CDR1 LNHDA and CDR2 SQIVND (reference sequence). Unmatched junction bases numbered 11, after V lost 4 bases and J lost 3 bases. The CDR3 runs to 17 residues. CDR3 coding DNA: TGTGCCAGTAGTACCGATCGCGGGAGCTTAGACACCGGGGAGCTGTTTTTT. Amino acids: CASSTDRGSLDTGELFF.

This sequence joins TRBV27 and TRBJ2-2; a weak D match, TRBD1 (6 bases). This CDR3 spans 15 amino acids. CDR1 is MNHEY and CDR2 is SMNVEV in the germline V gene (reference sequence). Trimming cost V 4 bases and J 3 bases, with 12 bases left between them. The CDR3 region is CASSSVRGYTGELFF. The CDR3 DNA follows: TGTGCCAGCAGTTCCGTCAGGGGTTACACCGGGGAGCTGTTTTTT.

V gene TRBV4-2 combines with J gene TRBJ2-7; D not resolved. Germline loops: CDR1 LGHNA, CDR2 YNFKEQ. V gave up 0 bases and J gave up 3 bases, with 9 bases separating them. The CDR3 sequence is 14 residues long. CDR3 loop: CASSQERSSYEQYF. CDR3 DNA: TGTGCCAGCAGCCAAGAACGGAGCAGCTACGAGCAGTACTTC.

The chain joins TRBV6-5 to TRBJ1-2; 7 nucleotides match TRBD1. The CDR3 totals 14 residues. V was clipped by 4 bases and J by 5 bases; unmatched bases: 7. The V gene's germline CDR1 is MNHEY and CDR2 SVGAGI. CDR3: CASSSWTGYYGYTF. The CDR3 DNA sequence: TGTGCCAGCAGTTCCTGGACAGGTTATTATGGCTACACCTTC.

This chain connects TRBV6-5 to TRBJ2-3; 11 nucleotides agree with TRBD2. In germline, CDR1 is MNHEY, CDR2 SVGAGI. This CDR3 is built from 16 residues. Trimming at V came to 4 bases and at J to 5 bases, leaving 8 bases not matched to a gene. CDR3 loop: CASSSDVAGGEDTQYF. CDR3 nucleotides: TGTGCCAGCAGTTCGGACGTAGCGGGAGGGGAAGATACGCAGTATTTT.

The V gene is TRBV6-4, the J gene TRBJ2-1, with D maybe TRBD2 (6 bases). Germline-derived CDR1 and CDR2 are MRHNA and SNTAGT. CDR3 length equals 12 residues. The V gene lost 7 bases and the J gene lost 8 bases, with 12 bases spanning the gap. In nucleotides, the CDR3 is TGTGCCAGCACCGCGGAGGGCGATGAGCAGTTCTTC. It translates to CASTAEGDEQFF.

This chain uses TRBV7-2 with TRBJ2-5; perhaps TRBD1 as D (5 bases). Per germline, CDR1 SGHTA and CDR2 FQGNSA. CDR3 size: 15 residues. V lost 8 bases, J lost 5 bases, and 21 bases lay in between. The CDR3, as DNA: TGTGCCAGCGCTGTCACAGGTACCCGTGGGGAGACCCAGTACTTC. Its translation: CASAVTGTRGETQYF.

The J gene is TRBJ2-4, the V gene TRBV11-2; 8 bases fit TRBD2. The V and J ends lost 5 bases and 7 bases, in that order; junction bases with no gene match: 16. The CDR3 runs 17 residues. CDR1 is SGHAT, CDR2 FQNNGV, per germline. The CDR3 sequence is CASSLGQRSSGTNIQYF. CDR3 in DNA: TGTGCCAGCAGCCTAGGACAAAGGAGTAGCGGGACGAACATTCAGTACTTC.

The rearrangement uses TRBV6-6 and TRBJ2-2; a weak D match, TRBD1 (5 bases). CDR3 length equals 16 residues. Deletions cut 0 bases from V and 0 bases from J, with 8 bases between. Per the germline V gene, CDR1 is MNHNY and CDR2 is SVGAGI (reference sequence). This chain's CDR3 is CASSYSDNTNTGELFF. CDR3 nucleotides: TGTGCCAGCAGTTACTCGGACAATACGAACACCGGGGAGCTGTTTTTT.

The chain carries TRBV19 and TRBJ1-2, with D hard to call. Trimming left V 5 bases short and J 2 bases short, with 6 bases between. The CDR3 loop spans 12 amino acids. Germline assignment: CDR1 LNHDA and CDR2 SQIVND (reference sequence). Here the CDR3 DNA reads TGTGCCAGTAGTGAGCTGAACTATGGCTACACCTTC. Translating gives CASSELNYGYTF.

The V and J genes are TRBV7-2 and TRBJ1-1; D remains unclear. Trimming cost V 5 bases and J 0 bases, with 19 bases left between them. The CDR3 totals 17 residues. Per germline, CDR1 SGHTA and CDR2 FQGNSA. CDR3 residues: CASSPRSAGKMNTEAFF. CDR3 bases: TGTGCCAGCAGCCCCAGGTCGGCTGGTAAAATGAACACTGAAGCTTTCTTT.

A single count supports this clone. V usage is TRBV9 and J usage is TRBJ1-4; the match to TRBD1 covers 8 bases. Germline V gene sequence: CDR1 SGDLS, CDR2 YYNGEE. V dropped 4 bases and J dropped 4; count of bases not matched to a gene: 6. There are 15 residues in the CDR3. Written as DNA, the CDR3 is TGTGCCAGCAGCACAGGGGGAGGTTGTAATGAAAAACTGTTTTTT. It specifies CASSTGGGCNEKLFF. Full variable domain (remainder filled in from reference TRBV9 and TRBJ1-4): DSGVTQTPKHLITATGQRVTLRCSPRSGDLSVYWYQQSLDQGLQFLIQYYNGEERAKGNILERFSAQQFPDLHSELNLSSLELGDSALYFCASSTGGGCNEKLFFGSGTQLSVL.

The CDR3 loop reads CATSNEGRLSTDTQYF. For the CDR3, the DNA is TGTGCCACCTCAAACGAGGGTCGTCTAAGCACAGATACGCAGTATTTT. The chain has TRBV19 and TRBJ2-3; a possible D gene is TRBD2 (5 bases). Trimming took off 10 bases at V and 0 bases at J, with 20 bases between the two ends. Germline assignment: CDR1 LNHDA and CDR2 SQIVND (reference sequence). This CDR3 is 16 amino acids long.

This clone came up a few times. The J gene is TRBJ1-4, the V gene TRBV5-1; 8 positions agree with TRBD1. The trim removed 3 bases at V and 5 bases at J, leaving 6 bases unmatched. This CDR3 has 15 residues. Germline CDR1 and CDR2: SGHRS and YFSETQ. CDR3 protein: CASSWGTGPNEKLFF. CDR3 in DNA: TGCGCCAGCAGCTGGGGGACAGGCCCAAATGAAAAACTGTTTTTT.

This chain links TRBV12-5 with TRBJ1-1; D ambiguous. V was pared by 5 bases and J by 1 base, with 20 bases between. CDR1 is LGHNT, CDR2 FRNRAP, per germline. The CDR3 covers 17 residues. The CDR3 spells CASGPNPRRDQNTEAFF. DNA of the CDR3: TGTGCTAGTGGTCCCAACCCGCGCCGAGATCAGAACACTGAAGCTTTCTTT.

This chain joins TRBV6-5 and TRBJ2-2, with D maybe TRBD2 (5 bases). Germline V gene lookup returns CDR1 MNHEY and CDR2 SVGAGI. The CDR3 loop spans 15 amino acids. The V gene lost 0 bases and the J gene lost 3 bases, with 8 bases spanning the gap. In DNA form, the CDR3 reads TGTGCCAGCAGTTACTCCCTCGGGGACACCGGGGAGCTGTTTTTT. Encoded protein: CASSYSLGDTGELFF.